Shown below are 22 T cell receptor beta chains from a single sample sequenced in a study of blood T cell repertoires in COVID-19. Repertoires were generated with immunoSEQ multiplex PCR, while TCRdb's copy carries only in-frame clones and drops some. This table holds just under 350,000 clones, under 95% found once. Sequences were obtained from peripheral blood. Receptors originate from a woman aged 18-29 years who had recovered from COVID-19.

V and J are TRBV30 and TRBJ1-1; TRBD1 agrees at 7 bases. This CDR3 spans 13 amino acids. Germline assignment: CDR1 GTSNPN and CDR2 SVGIG (reference sequence). V shed 2 bases and J 5 bases; nucleotides not matched to a gene: 5. This CDR3 reads CAWSRGGKTEAFF. The CDR3 nucleotides are TGTGCCTGGAGTCGAGGGGGCAAAACTGAAGCTTTCTTT.

This clone was observed once. V usage is TRBV7-9 and J usage is TRBJ2-2, with D perhaps TRBD1 (5 bases). Trimming removed 5 bases from V and 0 bases from J, with 19 bases in between. The CDR3 extends over 18 amino acids. Germline CDR1 and CDR2: SEHNR and FQNEAQ (reference sequence). Here the CDR3 reads CASSLPPFGHSNTGELFF. The CDR3 nucleotides read TGTGCCAGCAGCCTCCCCCCTTTCGGACACTCGAACACCGGGGAGCTGTTTTTT.

CDR3 protein: CASSRGTGTSTDTQYF. CDR3 DNA: TGTGCCAGCAGCCGCGGGACAGGGACTAGCACAGATACGCAGTATTTT. The chain carries TRBV7-9 and TRBJ2-3; 9 bases match TRBD1. CDR3 length: 16 residues. Trimming at V came to 5 bases and at J to 0 bases, leaving 6 bases not matched to a gene. The germline CDR1 and CDR2 sequences are SEHNR and FQNEAQ (reference sequence).

This sequence joins TRBV6-5 and TRBJ2-6; TRBD1 might be the D (6 bases). Trimming removed 6 bases at V and 1 base at J, with 10 bases between. The CDR3 is 15 amino acids. CDR1 and CDR2 (germline): MNHEY, SVGAGI. This chain's CDR3 is CASRSGASGANVLTF. CDR3 bases: TGTGCCAGCAGGTCAGGGGCGTCTGGGGCCAACGTCCTGACTTTC.

The V call is TRBV21-1, the J call TRBJ2-7; the D segment call TRBD2 is taken from the table without a DNA check. TRBV21-1 is tagged as a pseudogene. The CDR3 spans 14 residues. CDR3 nucleotide sequence: TGTGCCAGCAGCGCCCTCCCCGGGGTCGACGAGCAGTACGTC. Residues: CASSALPGVDEQYV.

This chain joins TRBV28 and TRBJ1-1; TRBD1 agrees at 9 bases. The V segment lost 5 bases and the J segment 1 base; nucleotides outside the gene matches: 11. This CDR3 region has 17 residues. The germline CDR1 and CDR2 sequences are MDHEN and SYDVKM. The CDR3, as DNA: TGTGCCAGCAGTGAACAGGGGGCAAGACCAAAGAACACTGAAGCTTTCTTT. It yields the protein CASSEQGARPKNTEAFF.

The V gene is TRBV6-1, the J gene TRBJ2-1, with D tentatively TRBD1 (6 bases). This CDR3 is built from 11 residues. V lost 6 bases and J 9 bases, leaving 9 bases between the germline ends. Germline CDR1 is MNHNS and CDR2 is SASEGT. The CDR3 coding sequence is TGTGCCAGCAGCCCCAGGGGTGAGCAGTTCTTC. It encodes CASSPRGEQFF.

The chain combines TRBV29-1 with TRBJ1-4; 7 bases are a match to TRBD1. The CDR3 covers 13 residues. Germline V lookup: CDR1 SQVTM, CDR2 ANQGSEA. V shed 6 bases, J shed 4 bases, and the junction held 5 bases outside the gene matches. The CDR3 protein is CSVQGVGNEKLFF. CDR3 in DNA: TGCAGCGTGCAGGGGGTGGGTAATGAAAAACTGTTTTTT. The full variable domain, completed using reference TRBV29-1 and TRBJ1-4, is SAVISQKPSRDICQRGTSLTIQCQVDSQVTMMFWYRQQPGQSLTLIATANQGSEATYESGFVIDKFPISRPNLTFSTLTVSNMSPEDSSIYLCSVQGVGNEKLFFGSGTQLSVL.

The V gene is TRBV9, the J gene TRBJ1-6, with 8 bases lining up with TRBD1. CDR1 is SGDLS, CDR2 YYNGEE, per germline. This CDR3 has 16 residues. The junction had 10 bases not matched to a gene; V was cut back by 3 bases and J by 8 bases. CDR3 sequence (DNA): TGTGCCAGCAGCGCCGGACAGGGCGTGATGGATTCACCCCTCCACTTT. Amino acid sequence: CASSAGQGVMDSPLHF.

This clone was recorded only once. V usage is TRBV6-2 or TRBV6-3 and J usage is TRBJ2-7; D ambiguous. The germline gives CDR1 MNHEY, CDR2 SVGEGT. V lost 2 bases, J lost 3 bases, and 8 bases lay in between. The CDR3 is 13 residues long. The CDR3 coding sequence is TGTGCCAGCAGTTACGGGCAGGTCTACGAGCAGTACGTC. It yields the protein CASSYGQVYEQYV.

This clone appeared a single time. The chain has TRBV4-1 and TRBJ2-6; 7 nucleotides agree with TRBD1. The CDR3 consists of 19 residues. Losses at the gene ends were 3 bases for V and 0 bases for J; bases not matched to a gene: 11. Germline assignment: CDR1 MGHRA and CDR2 YSYEKL. The CDR3 DNA is TGCGCCAGCAGCCATAGGACGGGACAGACTCTCTCTGGGGCCAACGTCCTGACTTTC. Its protein product is CASSHRTGQTLSGANVLTF.

The rearrangement links TRBV11-2 to TRBJ2-3, with 11 bases that match TRBD2. This CDR3 is built from 16 residues. V lost 5 bases, J lost 1 base, and 5 bases stayed unmatched. CDR1 and CDR2 from the germline V gene are SGHAT and FQNNGV. CDR3 sequence (DNA): TGTGCCAGCAGCCAGAATAGCGGGAGGGGCACAGATACGCAGTATTTT. It translates to CASSQNSGRGTDTQYF.

The chain combines TRBV11-2 with TRBJ2-7, with TRBD2 matching over 13 bases. Germline assignment: CDR1 SGHAT and CDR2 FQNNGV. The CDR3 totals 15 residues. The J segment lost 4 bases and the V segment lost 2 bases, leaving 2 bases of the junction unmatched. This CDR3 is CASSLRTSGSYEQYV. The CDR3 nucleotides read TGTGCCAGCAGCTTAAGGACTAGCGGGAGTTACGAGCAGTACGTC.

The gene calls are TRBV5-4 and TRBJ2-3, with no clear D. This CDR3 contains 13 residues. Germline V lookup: CDR1 SGHNT, CDR2 YYREEE (reference sequence). The V gene lost 4 bases and the J gene lost 0 bases, with 6 bases spanning the gap. The CDR3 region is CASSQTSTDTQYF. The CDR3 bases are TGTGCCAGCAGCCAGACTAGCACAGATACGCAGTATTTT.

This rearrangement joins TRBV11-3 to TRBJ1-1, with D perhaps TRBD1 (5 bases). The CDR3 spans 15 residues. Germline loops: CDR1 SGHNT, CDR2 YENEEA. V was pared by 3 bases and J by 5 bases, with 16 bases between. DNA for the CDR3: TGTGCCAGCAGCTTGTGGAGGGGAACGGGGACTGAAGCTTTCTTT. It is translated as CASSLWRGTGTEAFF.

V is TRBV27 and J is TRBJ2-6, with D unclear. Germline CDR1 and CDR2: MNHEY and SMNVEV (reference sequence). V dropped 8 bases and J dropped 1 base, with 9 bases sitting between them. The CDR3 totals 14 residues. In DNA form, the CDR3 reads TGTGCCAGCGGTCGGGTTTCTGGGGCCAACGTCCTGACTTTC. As protein: CASGRVSGANVLTF. The full variable domain, rest sourced from reference TRBV27 and TRBJ2-6, is EAQVTQNPRYLITVTGKKLTVTCSQNMNHEYMSWYRQDPGLGLRQIYYSMNVEVTDKGDVPEGYKVSRKEKRNFPLILESPSPNQTSLYFCASGRVSGANVLTFGAGSRLTVL.

V usage is TRBV18 and J usage is TRBJ1-2; D possibly corresponds to TRBD1 (5 bases). Deletions cut 4 bases from V and 12 bases from J, with 30 bases between. There are 17 residues in the CDR3. The germline V gene encodes CDR1 KGHSH and CDR2 LQKENI. The CDR3 nucleotides read TGTGCCAGCTCACTGCCCCCCCAGCAGGGAGGTTACGTGTCCCACACCTTC. It translates to CASSLPPQQGGYVSHTF.

In this sample, this clone turned up a few times. The rearrangement links TRBV6-2 or TRBV6-3 to TRBJ2-1, with 8 bases matching TRBD2. This CDR3 spans 16 amino acids. The germline V gene encodes CDR1 MNHEY and CDR2 SVGEGT. The V segment lost 2 bases and the J segment 7 bases; nucleotides outside the gene matches: 10. The CDR3 coding sequence is TGTGCCAGCAGTTACGTCGGTAGCGGGATCAAGAATGAGCAGTTCTTC. Translated, it gives CASSYVGSGIKNEQFF.

This chain connects TRBV11-2 to TRBJ2-1, with 10 bases fitting TRBD2. Germline V gene sequence: CDR1 SGHAT, CDR2 FQNNGV. This CDR3 comprises 16 residues. V dropped 5 bases and J dropped 9; count of bases not matched to a gene: 13. The CDR3 nucleotides are TGTGCCAGCAGCCCCAAAGCGGGAGGGTCAGAAATTGAGCAGTTCTTC. This sequence encodes CASSPKAGGSEIEQFF.

The rearrangement joins TRBV2 to TRBJ2-2; 7 bases match TRBD2. There are 18 residues in the CDR3. Trimming cost V 6 bases and J 6 bases; bases outside gene matches: 19. Germline lookup yields CDR1 SNHLY and CDR2 FYNNEI. The CDR3 sequence: CASRPWGGRGAGAGELFF. The CDR3, as DNA: TGTGCCAGCAGACCCTGGGGCGGGAGAGGCGCGGGCGCCGGGGAGCTGTTTTTT.

The V gene is TRBV6-2 or TRBV6-3, the J gene TRBJ2-6, with a possible D match to TRBD2 (5 bases). Per the germline V gene, CDR1 is MNHEY and CDR2 is SVGEGT. Trimming removed 0 bases at V and 1 base at J, with 7 bases between. The CDR3 is 16 amino acids. The CDR3 nucleotides read TGTGCCAGCAGTTACTCCGGGATATCTGGGGCCAACGTCCTGACTTTC. The encoded protein is CASSYSGISGANVLTF.

The chain couples TRBV5-8 to TRBJ2-1; 16 positions agree with TRBD2. The V segment lost 4 bases and the J segment 4 bases; nucleotides outside the gene matches: 11. Germline-derived CDR1 and CDR2 are SGHTS and YDEGEE. The CDR3 is made up of 19 amino acids. The CDR3 loop is CASSPGTSGRAVRYNEQFF. The CDR3 region has the DNA TGTGCCAGCAGCCCCGGGACTAGCGGGAGGGCCGTGAGGTACAATGAGCAGTTCTTC. Full variable domain (rest looked up from reference TRBV5-8 and TRBJ2-1): EAGVTQSPTHLIKTRGQQATLRCSPISGHTSVYWYQQALGLGLQFLLWYDEGEERNRGNFPPRFSGRQFPNYSSELNVNALELEDSALYLCASSPGTSGRAVRYNEQFFGPGTRLTVL.